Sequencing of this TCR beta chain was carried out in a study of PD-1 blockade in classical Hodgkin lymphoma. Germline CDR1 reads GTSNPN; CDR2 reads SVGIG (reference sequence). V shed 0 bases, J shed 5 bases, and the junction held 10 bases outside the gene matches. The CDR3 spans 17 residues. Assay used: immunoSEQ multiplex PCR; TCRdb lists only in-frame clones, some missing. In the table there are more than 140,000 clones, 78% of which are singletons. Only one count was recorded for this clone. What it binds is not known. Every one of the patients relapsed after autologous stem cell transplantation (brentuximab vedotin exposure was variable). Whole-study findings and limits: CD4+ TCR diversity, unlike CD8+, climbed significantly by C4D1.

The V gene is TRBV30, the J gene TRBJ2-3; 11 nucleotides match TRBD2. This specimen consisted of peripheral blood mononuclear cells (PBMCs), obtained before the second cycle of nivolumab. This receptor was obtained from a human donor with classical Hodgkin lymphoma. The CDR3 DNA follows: TGTGCCTGGAGTGTTCCGGGACTAGCGGAGAAAGGAGATACGCAGTATTTT. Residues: CAWSVPGLAEKGDTQYF.